The 15 T cell receptor beta chains given below trace back to one sample, sequenced in a study of blood T cell repertoires in COVID-19 (TCRdb year 2020). Library preparation was by the immunoSEQ multiplex PCR assay. TCRdb holds this immuneACCESS table with in-frame rearrangements only. Some clones are missing; in checked studies, unresolved V genes explain under half, and the rest has no known cause. Recorded for this sample are about 50,000 clones; 86% of them occurred a single time. Jointly, the top ten make up 2% to 2.5% of the sample. Sequences were obtained from peripheral blood. The receptors originated from a woman aged 55-70 years with acute or convalescent COVID-19.

The chain has TRBV4-2 and TRBJ1-2, with 8 bases that match TRBD1. Trimming cost V 1 base and J 2 bases; bases outside gene matches: 12. Germline V CDR1 and CDR2: LGHNA, YNFKEQ. The CDR3 covers 18 residues. CDR3 protein: CASSQGGTGSLRNYGYTF. The CDR3 DNA sequence: TGTGCCAGCAGCCAAGGCGGGACAGGATCACTACGGAACTATGGCTACACCTTC.

This chain connects TRBV27 to TRBJ2-7, with a tentative D call TRBD2 (6 bases). Looked up from germline, CDR1 is MNHEY and CDR2 is SMNVEV (reference sequence). Trimming left V 2 bases short and J 2 bases short, with 10 bases between. This CDR3 has 14 residues. CDR3 sequence (DNA): TGTGCCAGCAGTTTAGGGCGGGGCGCCTACGAGCAGTACTTC. Translating gives CASSLGRGAYEQYF.

The chain recombines TRBV19 with TRBJ1-2, with D unclear. Trimming cost V 6 bases and J 4 bases, with 9 bases left between them. This CDR3 contains 12 residues. In germline, CDR1 is LNHDA, CDR2 SQIVND (reference sequence). CDR3 loop: CASRDSSYGYTF. The CDR3 DNA follows: TGTGCCAGTAGGGACTCTTCCTATGGCTACACCTTC.

The chain couples TRBV11-2 to TRBJ2-5; a weak D match, TRBD2 (6 bases). Trimming shortened V by 1 base and J by 9 bases, and 21 bases separated the two germline ends. CDR3 length: 16 residues. The germline V gene encodes CDR1 SGHAT and CDR2 FQNNGV. The CDR3 coding sequence is TGTGCCAGCAGCTTAGTGAATAGGGAGGCCTTGAGTTCCCAGTACTTC. Translation: CASSLVNREALSSQYF.

The chain recombines TRBV7-8 with TRBJ1-2; D is undetermined. CDR3 length: 14 amino acids. V lost 6 bases, J lost 6 bases, and 17 bases lay in between. Germline V gene lookup returns CDR1 SGHVS and CDR2 FQNEAQ. The CDR3 nucleotides are TGTGCCAGCAGTTCCGGGCGGGTACTCGATGGCTACACCTTC. Translation gives CASSSGRVLDGYTF.

This sequence joins TRBV6-5 and TRBJ1-1, with a tentative D call TRBD1 (6 bases). CDR3 size: 15 residues. Germline-derived CDR1 and CDR2 are MNHEY and SVGAGI. V was clipped by 2 bases and J by 7 bases, with 17 bases between them. CDR3 coding DNA: TGTGCCAGCAGTTACGGTTCCAGGGGAAGTTTTGAAGCTTTCTTT. This codes for CASSYGSRGSFEAFF.

This clone came up once. The J gene is TRBJ1-1, the V gene TRBV7-2; perhaps TRBD1 as D (5 bases). CDR3 length: 15 residues. From germline, CDR1 is SGHTA and CDR2 FQGNSA. Trimming pared 2 bases from V and 4 bases from J, leaving 14 bases between. The CDR3 protein is CASSLRQGGGTEAFF. In DNA, the CDR3 is TGTGCCAGCAGCTTACGCCAGGGCGGGGGCACTGAAGCTTTCTTT.

The CDR3 nucleotides read TGTGCCAGCAGCCGAGTAGTAGGACAGGGGACGGGGAATGAGCAGTTCTTC. Its protein product is CASSRVVGQGTGNEQFF. The chain carries TRBV4-2 and TRBJ2-1, with TRBD1 matching 9 bases. V lost 4 bases to trimming and J lost 7 bases; unmatched junction nucleotides: 14. Germline loops: CDR1 LGHNA, CDR2 YNFKEQ. CDR3 length: 17 residues.

The chain joins TRBV5-1 to TRBJ2-2, with unresolved D. Trimming left V 2 bases short and J 8 bases short, with 4 bases between. Per germline, CDR1 SGHRS and CDR2 YFSETQ. This CDR3 is built from 11 residues. The CDR3 protein is CASSFQGELFF. CDR3 sequence (DNA): TGCGCCAGCAGCTTTCAAGGGGAGCTGTTTTTT.

This clone has a single count. The chain has TRBV28 and TRBJ2-7, with 8 positions matching TRBD1. CDR3 size: 14 residues. Trimming took 6 bases from V and 4 from J; bases not matched to a gene: 8. Per germline, CDR1 MDHEN and CDR2 SYDVKM. The CDR3 DNA sequence: TGTGCCAGCAGACAGGACAGGGTGAGGTACGAGCAGTACTTC. Amino acids: CASRQDRVRYEQYF.

The chain carries TRBV19 and TRBJ2-1, with 12 bases fitting TRBD2. The CDR3 contains 16 residues. V gave up 3 bases and J gave up 5 bases; unmatched junction bases: 5. The germline CDR1 and CDR2 sequences are LNHDA and SQIVND (reference sequence). The CDR3 sequence: CASSIMGLAGDNEQFF. The CDR3 DNA reads as TGTGCCAGTAGTATCATGGGACTAGCGGGCGACAATGAGCAGTTCTTC.

The chain has TRBV7-8 and TRBJ1-4; 11 bases map to TRBD1. The CDR3 contains 16 residues. CDR1 is SGHVS and CDR2 is FQNEAQ in the germline V gene. Unmatched junction bases numbered 10, after V lost 5 bases and J lost 8 bases. Written as DNA, the CDR3 is TGTGCCAGCAGCCCTCGGCGGGGACAGGGGGACGAAAAACTGTTTTTT. Its protein is CASSPRRGQGDEKLFF.

CDR3 sequence (DNA): TGTGCCAGCAGCTTATTACCGGGGGGTCTTGCGATGAACACTGAAGCTTTCTTT. Amino acid sequence: CASSLLPGGLAMNTEAFF. The chain recombines TRBV7-9 with TRBJ1-1, with D possibly being TRBD1 (5 bases). The germline V and J ends were trimmed by 2 bases and 0 bases, with 19 bases remaining between them. This CDR3 spans 18 amino acids. Germline lookup yields CDR1 SEHNR and CDR2 FQNEAQ (reference sequence).

The CDR3 region is CASTRQASSYNEQFF. The CDR3 DNA reads as TGTGCCAGCACTAGACAGGCGAGCTCCTACAATGAGCAGTTCTTC. The V call is TRBV9, the J call TRBJ2-1, with D tentatively TRBD1 (6 bases). This CDR3 comprises 15 residues. Germline CDR1 reads SGDLS; CDR2 reads YYNGEE. V lost 6 bases and J 0 bases, leaving 13 bases between the germline ends.

This chain uses TRBV4-2 with TRBJ1-2; D is undetermined. Germline-derived CDR1 and CDR2 are LGHNA and YNFKEQ. The CDR3 consists of 14 residues. V was pared by 1 base and J by 8 bases, with 14 bases between. CDR3 DNA: TGTGCCAGCAGCCAAGTTCTGGGGAGCGAGGGCTACACCTTC. Amino acid sequence: CASSQVLGSEGYTF.